One sample yielded the 22 T cell receptor beta chains listed below, sequenced in a study of early T cells in non-severe SARS-CoV-2 infection. A single record per CDR3 protein comes from TCRdb applying MiXCR to the 5' RACE reads. The table has about 47,000 distinct CDR3 sequences, 11% seen once. Sequencing was carried out using whole blood. All receptors come from an adult who was a healthcare worker with PCR-confirmed SARS-CoV-2 infection or an uninfected control (not recorded which).

Only a few counts were recorded for this clonotype. V gene TRBV11-2 combines with J gene TRBJ2-3; TRBD1 or TRBD2 may be the D gene (5 bases each). Looked up from germline, CDR1 is SGHAT and CDR2 is FQNNGV. The CDR3 spans 12 residues. The V end lost 9 bases, the J end lost 5 bases, and 12 bases lay between the germline ends. The CDR3 DNA is TGTGCCAGTACGGATGGGGGAGATACGCAGTATTTT. Encoded protein: CASTDGGDTQYF.

In this sample, this clonotype turned up a few times. The chain carries TRBV9 and TRBJ2-1; tentatively, D is TRBD1 (6 bases). The CDR3 is 17 residues long. The V end lost 2 bases, the J end lost 0 bases, and 15 bases lay between the germline ends. Germline assignment: CDR1 SGDLS and CDR2 YYNGEE. CDR3 bases: TGTGCCAGCAGCGTTCACTCGGGACACAGCTCCTACAATGAGCAGTTCTTC. Translating gives CASSVHSGHSSYNEQFF. Based on the CDR3 plus reference TRBV9 and TRBJ2-1, the full variable domain is DSGVTQTPKHLITATGQRVTLRCSPRSGDLSVYWYQQSLDQGLQFLIQYYNGEERAKGNILERFSAQQFPDLHSELNLSSLELGDSALYFCASSVHSGHSSYNEQFFGPGTRLTVL.

This clonotype turned up a few times. This chain connects TRBV11-2 to TRBJ2-1; D not resolved. The CDR3 is made up of 14 amino acids. V lost 7 bases to trimming and J lost 3 bases, with 13 bases between them. Germline loops: CDR1 SGHAT, CDR2 FQNNGV. Here the CDR3 DNA reads TGTGCCAGCAACCGGGTAATGAGCTACAATGAGCAGTTCTTC. It codes for CASNRVMSYNEQFF.

The V gene is TRBV12-3 or TRBV12-4, the J gene TRBJ1-1; no clear D. Between the trimmed V and J ends, which lost 3 bases and 3 bases, there was a span of 2 bases. This CDR3 has 11 residues. DNA of the CDR3: TGTGCCAGCAGTTTTCACACTGAAGCTTTCTTT. Its protein product is CASSFHTEAFF.

The chain joins TRBV10-3 to TRBJ1-2; 7 positions agree with TRBD1. V lost 0 bases to trimming and J lost 5 bases; unmatched junction nucleotides: 3. This CDR3 comprises 14 residues. CDR1 is ENHRY, CDR2 SYGVKD, per germline. In nucleotides, the CDR3 is TGTGCCATCAGTGAGTCGCAGGGGGTGTATGGCTACACCTTC. Encoded protein: CAISESQGVYGYTF.

This clonotype was detected many times. V and J are TRBV10-3 and TRBJ2-1; the D is unclear. The germline gives CDR1 ENHRY, CDR2 SYGVKD. V was pared by 2 bases and J by 1 base, with 6 bases between. CDR3 length equals 14 residues. The CDR3 reads CAISEVGSYNEQFF. CDR3 nucleotides: TGTGCCATCAGTGAGGTGGGGTCCTACAATGAGCAGTTCTTC.

This clonotype was counted many times. Written as DNA, the CDR3 is TGTGCCAGCAGTTACTCGCGACTAGCGGTATACACAGATACGCAGTATTTT. Its translation is CASSYSRLAVYTDTQYF. V gene TRBV6-5 combines with J gene TRBJ2-3, with 9 bases aligning to TRBD2. Trimming cost V 0 bases and J 2 bases; bases outside gene matches: 6. The CDR3 covers 17 residues. Germline CDR1 MNHEY, CDR2 SVGAGI.

This chain joins TRBV9 and TRBJ2-3; D is possibly TRBD2 (7 bases). This CDR3 region has 14 residues. V was shortened by 3 bases and J by 5 bases, with 13 bases between the two germline ends. Germline-derived CDR1 and CDR2 are SGDLS and YYNGEE. The chain's CDR3 is CASSATSRGDTQYF. As DNA, the CDR3 is TGTGCCAGCAGCGCGACTAGCAGGGGAGATACGCAGTATTTT.

This chain links TRBV7-2 with TRBJ2-5, with D tentatively TRBD2 (5 bases). V was trimmed by 2 bases and J by 3 bases, leaving 16 bases between them. Germline assignment: CDR1 SGHTA and CDR2 FQGNSA. This CDR3 spans 16 amino acids. CDR3 DNA: TGTGCCAGCAGCTTAACGTCGGGATGGTGGAAAGAGACCCAGTACTTC. Residues: CASSLTSGWWKETQYF.

The V call is TRBV29-1, the J call TRBJ2-3; 11 bases are shared with TRBD1. In germline, CDR1 is SQVTM, CDR2 ANQGSEA. Trimming removed 7 bases from V and 4 bases from J; junction bases left unmatched: 7. The CDR3 contains 14 residues. The chain's CDR3 is CSAARDRGADTQYF. CDR3 DNA sequence: TGCAGCGCTGCCCGGGACAGGGGGGCAGATACGCAGTATTTT.

This clonotype was counted at least ten times. The DNA for the CDR3 is TGCAGCGTCTTGTACCCTGTGGCTGGAAACACCATATATTTT. Translated, it gives CSVLYPVAGNTIYF. The rearrangement links TRBV29-1 to TRBJ1-3; D unresolved. Germline V gene lookup returns CDR1 SQVTM and CDR2 ANQGSEA. The V gene lost 6 bases and the J gene lost 2 bases, with 14 bases spanning the gap. The CDR3 loop spans 14 amino acids. The complete variable domain, with remaining parts taken from reference TRBV29-1 and TRBJ1-3, reads SAVISQKPSRDICQRGTSLTIQCQVDSQVTMMFWYRQQPGQSLTLIATANQGSEATYESGFVIDKFPISRPNLTFSTLTVSNMSPEDSSIYLCSVLYPVAGNTIYFGEGSWLTVV.

In this sample, this clonotype turned up a few times. The gene calls are TRBV7-9 and TRBJ2-1, with 7 bases lining up with TRBD2. V was clipped by 4 bases and J by 2 bases; unmatched bases: 5. The CDR3 covers 15 residues. Germline CDR1 is SEHNR and CDR2 is FQNEAQ (reference sequence). CDR3 sequence: CASSSGGETYNEQFF. CDR3 bases: TGTGCCAGCAGCTCGGGGGGTGAAACCTACAATGAGCAGTTCTTC.

This clonotype was counted a few times. The rearrangement joins TRBV5-1 to TRBJ2-3, with 7 bases fitting TRBD1. Germline CDR1 reads SGHRS; CDR2 reads YFSETQ. V shed 6 bases and J 0 bases; nucleotides not matched to a gene: 7. The CDR3 sequence is 15 residues long. As DNA, the CDR3 is TGCGCCAGCACCCCCGAGGGGGCTAGCACAGATACGCAGTATTTT. Translated: CASTPEGASTDTQYF.

This clonotype appeared many times. V is TRBV29-1 and J is TRBJ2-7; 9 bases fit TRBD1. This CDR3 region has 12 residues. Germline V gene lookup returns CDR1 SQVTM and CDR2 ANQGSEA. V was pared by 6 bases and J by 6 bases, with 6 bases of the junction left unmatched. CDR3 in DNA: TGCAGCGTCCGGGACAGGGTATCCGAGCAGTACTTC. Its protein is CSVRDRVSEQYF.

Ten or more counts support this clonotype. The chain combines TRBV12-3 or TRBV12-4 with TRBJ1-2; D is ambiguous. V lost 5 bases, J lost 8 bases, and 15 bases lay in between. The CDR3 consists of 13 residues. CDR3 bases: TGTGCCAGCAGTCCCACCGCCACGTGGGGCTACACCTTC. This encodes CASSPTATWGYTF.

The chain carries TRBV7-8 and TRBJ2-7, with no clear D. The CDR3 loop spans 15 amino acids. The germline CDR1 and CDR2 sequences are SGHVS and FQNEAQ. Trimming took 1 base from V and 0 from J, leaving 10 bases between them. The CDR3 sequence: CASSLVGISSYEQYF. The CDR3 nucleotides are TGTGCCAGCAGCTTAGTGGGCATAAGCTCCTACGAGCAGTACTTC.

This clonotype was detected only a few times. This chain joins TRBV11-2 and TRBJ2-7, with D perhaps matching TRBD2 (6 bases). The CDR3 spans 15 residues. Trimming cost V 2 bases and J 5 bases, with 16 bases left between them. Germline CDR1 and CDR2: SGHAT and FQNNGV. The CDR3 loop reads CASSLNGAGMNEQYF. Here the CDR3 DNA reads TGTGCCAGCAGCTTAAATGGCGCGGGAATGAACGAGCAGTACTTC.

This clonotype came up a few times. This sequence joins TRBV7-8 and TRBJ1-1; 11 bases are a match to TRBD1. The trim removed 5 bases at V and 11 bases at J, leaving 19 bases unmatched. This CDR3 has 17 amino acids. CDR1 and CDR2 from the germline V gene are SGHVS and FQNEAQ. The CDR3 DNA follows: TGTGCCAGCAGCAGACCCGGGACAGGGGGTTCGAATCGAATGGCTTTCTTT. Amino acids: CASSRPGTGGSNRMAFF.

CDR3 coding DNA: TGTGCCAGCAGGACAGGAGGAACCGGGGAGCTGTTTTTT. This codes for CASRTGGTGELFF. The rearrangement links TRBV28 to TRBJ2-2, with D tentatively TRBD1 (6 bases). The CDR3 has 13 residues. Trimming removed 6 bases from V and 5 bases from J, with 10 bases in between. CDR1 and CDR2 (germline): MDHEN, SYDVKM.

The rearrangement links TRBV5-5 to TRBJ2-1, with 8 positions matching TRBD2. V lost 3 bases, J lost 0 bases, and 5 bases stayed unmatched. Germline V gives CDR1 SGHKS, CDR2 YYEKEE (reference sequence). This CDR3 spans 16 amino acids. CDR3 nucleotide sequence: TGTGCCAGCAGCTACGTAGCGGGATTCTCCTACAATGAGCAGTTCTTC. This sequence encodes CASSYVAGFSYNEQFF.

The CDR3 here is CASSQTGTSALLKHNEQFF. The CDR3 DNA is TGTGCCAGCAGCCAGACCGGGACTAGCGCATTACTAAAGCACAATGAGCAGTTCTTC. The J gene is TRBJ2-1, the V gene TRBV7-9; 10 nucleotides agree with TRBD2. This CDR3 is 19 amino acids long. The trim removed 5 bases at V and 5 bases at J, leaving 18 bases unmatched. Germline V gene sequence: CDR1 SEHNR, CDR2 FQNEAQ (reference sequence).

The CDR3 loop reads CASQGGSPLHF. The CDR3, as DNA: TGTGCCAGCCAGGGAGGCTCACCCCTCCACTTT. The chain combines TRBV6-6 with TRBJ1-6; tentatively, D is TRBD1 (5 bases). Germline CDR1 reads MNHNY; CDR2 reads SVGAGI (reference sequence). V was shortened by 8 bases and J by 10 bases, with 9 bases between the two germline ends. The CDR3 runs to 11 residues.